Below are 17 T cell receptor beta chains sequenced from a single sample in a study of blood T cells in healthy people across ages (dated by TCRdb to between 2015 and 2017). Libraries were made using 5' RACE. Sequenced using an Illumina HiSeq 2500. The second PCR ran for about 6 to 12 cycles and used a J-beta primer mix along with a sample-barcoded 5' primer. TCRdb redid the processing of the public reads, applying fastp at Q25 and MiXCR, and retained in-frame beta chains. Each CDR3 protein gets just one entry, which takes the most common genes and DNA from the rows behind it. This sample is represented by some 1,500,000 distinct CDR3 sequences; about 42% of them were singletons. Together, the top ten hold over 3.5% of the sample. The material sequenced was blood. Source of these receptors: a young woman in good health.

This clonotype was seen a handful of times. The V call is TRBV24-1, the J call TRBJ2-5; TRBD1 or TRBD2 may be the D gene (5 bases each). The CDR3 runs 15 residues. The V end lost 0 bases, the J end lost 11 bases, and 18 bases lay between the germline ends. In germline, CDR1 is KGHDR, CDR2 SFDVKD. The CDR3 DNA reads as TGTGCCACCAGTGATTTGGGGGGAGCGGATAATGAGCAGTACTTC. This codes for CATSDLGGADNEQYF.

This chain links TRBV20-1 with TRBJ2-3; 7 bases match TRBD2. Germline values: CDR1 DFQATT, CDR2 SNEGSKA (reference sequence). Trimming at V came to 2 bases and at J to 1 base, leaving 6 bases not matched to a gene. The CDR3 totals 15 residues. The CDR3 DNA is TGCAGTGCTAGATTGCGGCTAGCGGGCACAGATACGCAGTATTTT. This sequence encodes CSARLRLAGTDTQYF.

V usage is TRBV7-6 and J usage is TRBJ2-7, with TRBD2 matching 7 bases. V lost 5 bases, J lost 4 bases, and 17 bases stayed unmatched. The CDR3 sequence is 17 residues long. The germline gives CDR1 SGHVS, CDR2 FNYEAQ. Written as DNA, the CDR3 is TGTGCCAGCAGCCCCGGGTATAGCGGGTTCACCCGTTACGAGCAGTACTTC. It yields the protein CASSPGYSGFTRYEQYF. Filled out from reference TRBV7-6 and TRBJ2-7, the complete variable domain reads GAGVSQSPRYKVTKRGQDVALRCDPISGHVSLYWYRQALGQGPEFLTYFNYEAQQDKSGLPNDRFSAERPEGSISTLTIQRTEQRDSAMYRCASSPGYSGFTRYEQYFGPGTRLTVT.

V and J are TRBV7-6 and TRBJ2-3; 13 bases agree with TRBD2. The CDR3 is 21 residues long. The V gene's germline CDR1 is SGHVS and CDR2 FNYEAQ. The trim removed 5 bases at V and 0 bases at J, leaving 17 bases unmatched. The CDR3 here is CASSPWPRLAGGESSTDTQYF. CDR3 DNA: TGTGCCAGCAGCCCTTGGCCGAGACTAGCGGGGGGCGAATCTAGCACAGATACGCAGTATTTT.

To note about this clonotype: The junction shows a germline mismatch at one end, possibly a read error. The chain carries TRBV20-1 and TRBJ1-2; 9 positions match TRBD1. The length of the CDR3 is 15 residues. CDR1 is DFQATT and CDR2 is SNEGSKA in the germline V gene (reference sequence). The CDR3 region is CSARELGQGLDGYTF. In DNA form, the CDR3 reads TGCAGTGCGAGAGAATTAGGACAGGGGCTGGATGGCTACACCTTC.

This clonotype was observed a few times. V and J are TRBV29-1 and TRBJ1-2; perhaps TRBD1 as D (5 bases). The germline V gene encodes CDR1 SQVTM and CDR2 ANQGSEA. Trimming removed 3 bases from V and 0 bases from J, with 11 bases in between. The CDR3 consists of 14 residues. This chain's CDR3 is CSVDSDRSNYGYTF. In nucleotides, the CDR3 is TGCAGCGTTGATTCCGACAGATCTAACTATGGCTACACCTTC. The variable domain in full, completed from reference TRBV29-1 and TRBJ1-2, reads SAVISQKPSRDICQRGTSLTIQCQVDSQVTMMFWYRQQPGQSLTLIATANQGSEATYESGFVIDKFPISRPNLTFSTLTVSNMSPEDSSIYLCSVDSDRSNYGYTFGSGTRLTVV.

V gene TRBV4-1 combines with J gene TRBJ1-2; D unclear. This CDR3 is built from 14 residues. The V gene lost 4 bases and the J gene lost 4 bases, with 13 bases spanning the gap. Germline V gene lookup returns CDR1 MGHRA and CDR2 YSYEKL. The CDR3 nucleotides are TGCGCCAGCAGCCTTGAACACAAAACCTATGGCTACACCTTC. Translating it yields CASSLEHKTYGYTF.

This chain links TRBV7-2 with TRBJ2-5; maybe TRBD1 (6 bases). The V end was cut by 1 base, the J end by 4 bases, with 7 bases between. CDR3 length: 13 amino acids. Looked up from germline, CDR1 is SGHTA and CDR2 is FQGNSA. CDR3 in DNA: TGTGCCAGCAGCTTAGAACAGGGAGAGACCCAGTACTTC. Translation gives CASSLEQGETQYF.

The V call is TRBV6-2 or TRBV6-3, the J call TRBJ1-5, with a tentative D call TRBD1 (5 bases). CDR3 length equals 14 residues. Germline CDR1 is MNHEY and CDR2 is SVGEGT. Trimming cost V 2 bases and J 5 bases, with 10 bases left between them. CDR3: CASSYGTLYQPQHF. In DNA, the CDR3 is TGTGCCAGCAGTTACGGGACGTTATATCAGCCCCAGCATTTT.

A remark on this clonotype: The junction differs from germline at one of its ends, possibly a read error. This chain connects TRBV6-1 to TRBJ2-1, with D unclear. Germline CDR1 and CDR2: MNHNS and SASEGT. The CDR3 is 15 amino acids. The CDR3 region has the DNA TGTGCCAGCAGACTGAGATTGTTGCCCTACAGTGAGCAGTTCTTC. It yields the protein CASRLRLLPYSEQFF.

The chain's CDR3 is CASSRPGTQEQTQYF. The DNA of the CDR3 is TGTGCCAGCAGTCGGCCCGGGACCCAAGAGCAGACCCAGTACTTC. The rearrangement joins TRBV25-1 to TRBJ2-5, with D tentatively TRBD1 or TRBD2 (5 bases each). V lost 5 bases and J lost 6, with 19 bases in between. Germline V CDR1 and CDR2: MGHDK, SYGVNS. CDR3 length equals 15 residues.

As to this clonotype: The junction departs from the called germline gene at one end, perhaps through a read error. The chain combines TRBV11-2 with TRBJ2-2, with 7 positions matching TRBD2. CDR1 SGHAT and CDR2 FQNNGV come from the germline V gene. The CDR3 loop spans 15 amino acids. The CDR3 DNA is TGTGCCAGCAGCTTAAGGTCCCCCGGGACGGGGGGGCTGTTTTTT. It translates to CASSLRSPGTGGLFF. The full variable domain, with the rest looked up from reference TRBV11-2 and TRBJ2-2, is EAGVAQSPRYKIIEKRQSVAFWCNPISGHATLYWYQQILGQGPKLLIQFQNNGVVDDSQLPKDRFSAERLKGVDSTLKIQPAKLEDSAVYLCASSLRSPGTGGLFFGEGSRLTVL.

This clonotype was observed a handful of times. This rearrangement joins TRBV6-5 to TRBJ2-7; D might be TRBD1 (6 bases). In germline, CDR1 is MNHEY, CDR2 SVGAGI. With 6 bases removed from V and 4 bases from J, the gap between germline ends came to 19 bases. CDR3 length equals 15 residues. Written as DNA, the CDR3 is TGTGCCAGCAGAAGGGGGACCGGGGTAGGGTACGAGCAGTACTTC. Encoded protein: CASRRGTGVGYEQYF.

This clonotype was seen a handful of times. This chain connects TRBV12-3 or TRBV12-4 to TRBJ2-1; D may be TRBD2 (5 bases). The V gene lost 5 bases and the J gene lost 5 bases, with 10 bases spanning the gap. The CDR3 covers 13 residues. CDR3 residues: CASSPGNDNEQFF. The DNA of the CDR3 is TGTGCCAGCAGTCCCGGGAACGACAATGAGCAGTTCTTC.

This chain links TRBV4-1 with TRBJ2-3; 7 nucleotides line up with TRBD1. The CDR3 has 16 residues. Germline V gene sequence: CDR1 MGHRA, CDR2 YSYEKL. The V segment lost 0 bases and the J segment 2 bases; nucleotides outside the gene matches: 5. CDR3 loop: CASSQDRQGLTDTQYF. The CDR3 DNA reads as TGCGCCAGCAGCCAAGATCGACAGGGCCTCACAGATACGCAGTATTTT.

The rearrangement uses TRBV7-2 and TRBJ2-1; 8 bases match TRBD2. Germline V CDR1 and CDR2: SGHTA, FQGNSA. Trimming took 3 bases from V and 2 from J; bases not matched to a gene: 12. The CDR3 has 18 amino acids. In DNA form, the CDR3 reads TGTGCCAGCAGCTTGGCCCCAAGCGGGGGAGTAGCCTACAATGAGCAGTTCTTC. It encodes CASSLAPSGGVAYNEQFF.

This chain joins TRBV4-1 and TRBJ2-1; 11 bases align to TRBD2. V gave up 3 bases and J gave up 1 base; unmatched junction bases: 11. The germline gives CDR1 MGHRA, CDR2 YSYEKL. This CDR3 spans 19 amino acids. The CDR3 DNA reads TGCGCCAGCAGCCATCCCGGAGTAGCGGGGGGGTTGTCCTACAATGAGCAGTTCTTC. This encodes CASSHPGVAGGLSYNEQFF.